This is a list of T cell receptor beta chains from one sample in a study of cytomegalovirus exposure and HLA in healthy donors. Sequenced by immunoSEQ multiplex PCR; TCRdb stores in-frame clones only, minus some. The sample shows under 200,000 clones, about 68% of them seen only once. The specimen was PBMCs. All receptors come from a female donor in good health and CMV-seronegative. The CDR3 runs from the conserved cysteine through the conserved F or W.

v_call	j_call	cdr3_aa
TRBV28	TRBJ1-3	CASSPDGVSGNTIYF
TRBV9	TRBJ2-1	CASSVARFDEQFF
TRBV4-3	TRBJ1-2	CASSSRQGADGYTF
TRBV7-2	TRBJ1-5	CASSPRRGGDQPQHF
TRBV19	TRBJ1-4	CASSIRSGGNEKLFF
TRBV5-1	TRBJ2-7	CASSLTAPSYEQYF
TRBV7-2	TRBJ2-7	CASSRPTAYYEQYF
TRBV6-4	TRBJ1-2	CASSDGRAGYTF
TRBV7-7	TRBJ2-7	CASSLAEGTGTYEQYF
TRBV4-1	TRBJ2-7	CASSRLSGSSYEQYF
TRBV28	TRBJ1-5	CASSRAGAYNQPQHF
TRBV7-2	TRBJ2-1	CASSFTGTSGTHNEQFF
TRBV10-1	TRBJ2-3	CASSEEGLRTDTQYF
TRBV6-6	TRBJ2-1	CASSITGSSYNEQFF
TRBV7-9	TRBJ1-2	CASRFQGGYTF
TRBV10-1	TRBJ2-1	CASSEDRSSYNEQFF
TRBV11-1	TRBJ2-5	CASSSWRETQYF
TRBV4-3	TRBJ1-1	CASSQLTEGTEAFF
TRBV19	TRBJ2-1	CASSPSGGTTYNEQFF
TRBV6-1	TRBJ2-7	CASSRNRVTYEQYF
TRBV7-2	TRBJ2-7	CASSLIRSSLYF
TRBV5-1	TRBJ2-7	CASSLGASEFYEQYF
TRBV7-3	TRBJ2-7	CASSSGGTGDEQYF
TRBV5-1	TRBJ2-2	CASSLVGGPGELFF
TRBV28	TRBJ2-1	CASTPVGRSYNEQFF
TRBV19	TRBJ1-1	CASSIVGRGGTEAFF
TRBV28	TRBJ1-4	CASSARQGSNEKLFF
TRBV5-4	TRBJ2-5	CASSLNPTGGSETQYF